These 14 T cell receptor beta chains were all obtained from the same sample, sequenced in a study of T cells after yellow fever vaccination. TCRdb ran MiXCR on the 5' RACE reads and lists one entry per CDR3 protein. The sample has 340,000 or so distinct CDR3 sequences, around 12% seen once. Material: CD4+ T cells sorted from PBMCs, obtained 15 days after the yellow fever booster vaccination. The receptor set was obtained from a man aged 18 to 29 who received the YFV17D yellow fever vaccine.

J is TRBJ2-5 and V is TRBV10-3, with TRBD2 matching over 7 bases. The CDR3 is made up of 13 amino acids. J lost 9 bases, V lost 5 bases, and 9 bases had no gene match. CDR1 and CDR2 from the germline V gene are ENHRY and SYGVKD. The CDR3 loop is CAISSSGDGAQYF. Here the CDR3 DNA reads TGTGCCATCAGTTCAAGCGGGGACGGGGCCCAGTACTTC.

The V gene is TRBV30, the J gene TRBJ2-5, with 9 bases matching TRBD2. CDR1 and CDR2 from the germline V gene are GTSNPN and SVGIG (reference sequence). Trimming at V came to 2 bases and at J to 4 bases, leaving 14 bases not matched to a gene. The CDR3 runs 17 residues. The CDR3 sequence is CAWSRGVSGGPRETQYF. DNA for the CDR3: TGTGCCTGGAGTAGGGGAGTGAGCGGGGGGCCCCGAGAGACCCAGTACTTC.

This clonotype was counted between two and nine times. The chain combines TRBV2 with TRBJ2-5; possible D gene TRBD1, 5 bases. CDR3 length equals 14 residues. CDR1 and CDR2 from the germline V gene are SNHLY and FYNNEI. V was pared by 6 bases and J by 5 bases, with 16 bases between. The CDR3 nucleotides are TGTGCCAGCAGGATAGCCTGGACAATCGAGACCCAGTACTTC. It encodes CASRIAWTIETQYF.

This clonotype has ten or more counts. This chain uses TRBV12-3 or TRBV12-4 with TRBJ2-5; TRBD1 agrees at 7 bases. Trimming cost V 6 bases and J 5 bases; bases outside gene matches: 6. The CDR3 totals 13 residues. The CDR3 DNA reads as TGTGCCAGCAGGAGACAGGGCGGCGAGACCCAGTACTTC. Amino acid sequence: CASRRQGGETQYF.

This clonotype was seen a handful of times. The V and J genes are TRBV4-1 and TRBJ1-2; 7 positions match TRBD1. This CDR3 has 20 amino acids. CDR1 is MGHRA and CDR2 is YSYEKL in the germline V gene. After removal of 2 bases from V and 1 base from J, the junction contained 19 bases not matched to a gene. The DNA of the CDR3 is TGCGCCAGCAGCCAACCCCAAGCCCGACAGGGAGCAGGATTTAACTATGGCTACACCTTC. Its protein product is CASSQPQARQGAGFNYGYTF.

The J gene is TRBJ1-2, the V gene TRBV6-4; no firm D call. Trimming pared 9 bases from V and 5 bases from J, leaving 10 bases between. Germline CDR1 MRHNA, CDR2 SNTAGT. This CDR3 contains 11 residues. Written as DNA, the CDR3 is TGTGCCAGAAAGGGAAGATATGGCTACACCTTC. It codes for CARKGRYGYTF.

The table lists this clonotype with a few counts. V is TRBV5-4 and J is TRBJ1-1; TRBD1 might be the D (6 bases). CDR1 is SGHNT, CDR2 YYREEE, per germline (reference sequence). The CDR3 totals 15 residues. Trimming pared 0 bases from V and 11 bases from J, leaving 20 bases between. The CDR3 here is CASSLAGTYSQGAFF. Here the CDR3 DNA reads TGTGCCAGCAGCTTGGCTGGGACTTACTCCCAGGGGGCTTTCTTT.

The rearrangement joins TRBV6-4 to TRBJ2-7, with D possibly being TRBD2 (7 bases). V gave up 0 bases and J gave up 5 bases, with 23 bases separating them. CDR1 and CDR2 from the germline V gene are MRHNA and SNTAGT. The CDR3 spans 18 residues. The CDR3 sequence is CASSDSFSRGGHRNEQYF. The CDR3 coding sequence is TGTGCCAGCAGTGACTCGTTTTCTAGGGGGGGTCACCGGAACGAGCAGTACTTC.

DNA for the CDR3: TGTGCCATCAGTAGGCAGCCGAGCTCCTATAATTCACCCCTCCACTTT. Amino acid sequence: CAISRQPSSYNSPLHF. The V gene is TRBV10-3, the J gene TRBJ1-6; D remains ambiguous. The CDR3 has 16 residues. Trimming took off 5 bases at V and 0 bases at J, with 11 bases between the two ends. CDR1 ENHRY and CDR2 SYGVKD come from the germline V gene.

This clonotype has more than one count but fewer than ten. The J gene is TRBJ1-5, the V gene TRBV6-2 or TRBV6-3; TRBD1 matches 7 bases. The CDR3 has 14 residues. Germline V gives CDR1 MNHEY, CDR2 SVGEGT. V shed 2 bases and J 2 bases; nucleotides not matched to a gene: 0. CDR3 sequence: CASSYTGGNQPQHF. The DNA of the CDR3 is TGTGCCAGCAGTTACACAGGGGGCAATCAGCCCCAGCATTTT.

This clonotype occurred a few times. J is TRBJ2-1 and V is TRBV4-1; D not certain. V lost 5 bases and J lost 3, with 11 bases in between. Germline CDR1 is MGHRA and CDR2 is YSYEKL. The CDR3 runs to 14 residues. CDR3 bases: TGCGCCAGCAGCGCTCGGGCAGGCTACAATGAGCAGTTCTTC. Its translation: CASSARAGYNEQFF.

V gene TRBV5-1 combines with J gene TRBJ2-7; D remains unclear. Trimming removed 4 bases from V and 2 bases from J, with 16 bases in between. Per the germline V gene, CDR1 is SGHRS and CDR2 is YFSETQ. This CDR3 comprises 15 residues. The CDR3 reads CASSLRSIGPYEQYF. The CDR3 coding sequence is TGCGCCAGCAGCCTTCGTTCTATCGGGCCCTACGAGCAGTACTTC.

This clonotype was seen more than once but under ten times. This sequence joins TRBV5-4 and TRBJ2-3, with 9 bases that match TRBD2. V dropped 5 bases and J dropped 3; count of bases not matched to a gene: 13. The germline V gene has CDR1 SGHNT and CDR2 YYREEE (reference sequence). The CDR3 covers 17 residues. The CDR3 region is CASRPRPGTSRTDTQYF. In nucleotides, the CDR3 is TGTGCCAGCAGACCTAGGCCAGGGACTAGCCGGACAGATACGCAGTATTTT.

This clonotype was seen a handful of times. The V gene is TRBV15, the J gene TRBJ2-3; TRBD2 aligns across 8 bases. The V gene end was trimmed by 5 bases and the J gene end by 2 bases; junction bases not matched to a gene: 9. CDR3 length: 16 amino acids. Germline V gene data show CDR1 as LNHNV and CDR2 as YYDKDF (reference sequence). The DNA of the CDR3 is TGTGCCACCAGCTCCCGACTAGCGAGGAACACAGATACGCAGTATTTT. It yields the protein CATSSRLARNTDTQYF.